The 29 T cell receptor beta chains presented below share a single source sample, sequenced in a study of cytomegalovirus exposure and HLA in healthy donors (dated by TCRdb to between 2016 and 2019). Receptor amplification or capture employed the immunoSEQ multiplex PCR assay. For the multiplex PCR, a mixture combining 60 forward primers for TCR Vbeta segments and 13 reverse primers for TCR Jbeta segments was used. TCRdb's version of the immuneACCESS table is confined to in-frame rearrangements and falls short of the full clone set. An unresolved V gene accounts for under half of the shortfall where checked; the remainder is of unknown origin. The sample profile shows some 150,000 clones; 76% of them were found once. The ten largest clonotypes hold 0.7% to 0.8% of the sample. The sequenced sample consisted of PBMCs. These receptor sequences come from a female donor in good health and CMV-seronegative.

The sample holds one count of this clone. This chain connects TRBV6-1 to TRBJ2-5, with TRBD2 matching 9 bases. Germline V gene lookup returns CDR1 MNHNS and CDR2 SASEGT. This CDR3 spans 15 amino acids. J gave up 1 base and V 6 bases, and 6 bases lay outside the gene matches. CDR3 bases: TGTGCCAGCAGGGCGGGAGGGGGGTTCCAAGAGACCCAGTACTTC. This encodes CASRAGGGFQETQYF.

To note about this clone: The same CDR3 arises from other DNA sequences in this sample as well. CDR3 amino acids: CASSLGLYEQYF. The CDR3 nucleotides read TGTGCCAGCAGTTTAGGACTCTACGAGCAGTACTTC. The V call is TRBV28, the J call TRBJ2-7; a possible D gene is TRBD2 (5 bases). V was shortened by 2 bases and J by 3 bases, with 5 bases between the two germline ends. This CDR3 has 12 amino acids. The germline CDR1 and CDR2 sequences are MDHEN and SYDVKM.

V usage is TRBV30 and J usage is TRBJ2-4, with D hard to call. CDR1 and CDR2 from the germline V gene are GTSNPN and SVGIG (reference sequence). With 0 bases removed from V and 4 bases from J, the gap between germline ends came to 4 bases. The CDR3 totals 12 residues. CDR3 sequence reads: CAWSVRKNIQYF. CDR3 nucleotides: TGTGCCTGGAGTGTACGGAAAAACATTCAGTACTTC.

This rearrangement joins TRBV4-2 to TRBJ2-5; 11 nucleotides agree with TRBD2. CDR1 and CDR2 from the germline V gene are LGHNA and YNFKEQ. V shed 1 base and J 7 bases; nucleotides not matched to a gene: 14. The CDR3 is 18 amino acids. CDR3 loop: CASSQGEFSGGAFGTQYF. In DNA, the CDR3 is TGTGCCAGCAGCCAAGGAGAATTTAGCGGGGGGGCCTTTGGGACCCAGTACTTC.

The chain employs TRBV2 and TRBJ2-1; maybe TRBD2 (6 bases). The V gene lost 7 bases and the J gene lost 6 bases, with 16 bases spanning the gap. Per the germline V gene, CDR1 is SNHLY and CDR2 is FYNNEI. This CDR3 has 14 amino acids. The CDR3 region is CASNPTSYRNEQFF. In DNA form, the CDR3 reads TGTGCCAGCAACCCAACTAGCTATCGCAATGAGCAGTTCTTC.

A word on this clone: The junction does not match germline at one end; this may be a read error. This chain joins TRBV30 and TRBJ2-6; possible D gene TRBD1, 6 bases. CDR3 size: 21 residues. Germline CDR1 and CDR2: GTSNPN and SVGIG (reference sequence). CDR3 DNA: TGTGCCTGGAGTGGGGAGCCCGACCGTCGACAGGCCAACTCTGGGGCCAACGGCCTGACTTTC. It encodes CAWSGEPDRRQANSGANGLTF.

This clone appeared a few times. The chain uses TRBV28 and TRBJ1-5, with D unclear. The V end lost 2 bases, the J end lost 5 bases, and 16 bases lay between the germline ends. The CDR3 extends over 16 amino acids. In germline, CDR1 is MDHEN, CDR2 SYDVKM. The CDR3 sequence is CASSLAGNGAYQPQHF. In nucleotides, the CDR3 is TGTGCCAGCAGTTTAGCGGGGAATGGCGCCTATCAGCCCCAGCATTTT.

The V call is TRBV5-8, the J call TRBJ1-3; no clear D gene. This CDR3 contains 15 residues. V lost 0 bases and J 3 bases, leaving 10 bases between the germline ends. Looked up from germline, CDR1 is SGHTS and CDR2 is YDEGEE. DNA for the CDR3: TGTGCCAGCAGCTTGGTCGGTGAGCGTGGAAACACCATATATTTT. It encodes CASSLVGERGNTIYF.

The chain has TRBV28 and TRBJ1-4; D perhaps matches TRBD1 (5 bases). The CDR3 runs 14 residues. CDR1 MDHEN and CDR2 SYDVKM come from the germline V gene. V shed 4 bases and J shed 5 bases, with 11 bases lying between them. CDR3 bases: TGTGCCAGCAGTTCTCCGGGGGGGAATGAAAAACTGTTTTTT. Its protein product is CASSSPGGNEKLFF.

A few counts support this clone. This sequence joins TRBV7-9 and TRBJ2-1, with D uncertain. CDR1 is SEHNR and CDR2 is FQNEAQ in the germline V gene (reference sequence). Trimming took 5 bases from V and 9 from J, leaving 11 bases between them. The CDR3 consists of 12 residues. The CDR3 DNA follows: TGTGCCAGCAGCCTCGAGAACCGTGAGCAGTTCTTC. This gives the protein CASSLENREQFF.

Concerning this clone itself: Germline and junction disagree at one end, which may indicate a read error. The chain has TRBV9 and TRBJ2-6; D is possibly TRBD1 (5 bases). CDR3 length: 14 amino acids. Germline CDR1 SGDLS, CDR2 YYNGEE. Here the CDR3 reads CASSPTSGANGLTF. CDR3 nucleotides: TGTGCCAGCAGCCCCACTTCTGGGGCCAACGGCCTGACTTTC.

CDR3 amino acids: CASSIGNSLISGNTIYF. In nucleotides, the CDR3 is TGTGCCAGTAGTATAGGTAACAGCCTTATCTCTGGAAACACCATATATTTT. The gene calls are TRBV19 and TRBJ1-3; D is unclear. The CDR3 consists of 17 residues. Germline assignment: CDR1 LNHDA and CDR2 SQIVND (reference sequence). V was cut by 1 base and J by 0 bases, with 13 bases left in between.

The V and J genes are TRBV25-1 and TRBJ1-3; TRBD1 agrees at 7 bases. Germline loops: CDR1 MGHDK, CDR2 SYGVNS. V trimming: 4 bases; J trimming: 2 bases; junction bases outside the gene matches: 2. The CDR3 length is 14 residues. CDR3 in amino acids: CASSGQGAGNTIYF. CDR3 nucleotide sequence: TGTGCCAGCAGTGGACAGGGTGCTGGAAACACCATATATTTT.

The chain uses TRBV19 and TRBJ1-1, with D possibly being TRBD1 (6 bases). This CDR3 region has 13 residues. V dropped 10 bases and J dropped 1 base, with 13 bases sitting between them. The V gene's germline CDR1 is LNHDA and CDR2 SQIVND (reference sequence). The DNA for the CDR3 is TGTGCCACCGGGGACACCTCGAACACTGAAGCTTTCTTT. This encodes CATGDTSNTEAFF.

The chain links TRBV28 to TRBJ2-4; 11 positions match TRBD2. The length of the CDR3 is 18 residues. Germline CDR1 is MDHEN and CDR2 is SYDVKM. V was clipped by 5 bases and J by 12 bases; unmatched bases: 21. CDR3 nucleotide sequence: TGTGCCAGCAGTATAACCGGGACTAGCGGTGACCCGGGGGACAGTCAGTACTTC. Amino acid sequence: CASSITGTSGDPGDSQYF.

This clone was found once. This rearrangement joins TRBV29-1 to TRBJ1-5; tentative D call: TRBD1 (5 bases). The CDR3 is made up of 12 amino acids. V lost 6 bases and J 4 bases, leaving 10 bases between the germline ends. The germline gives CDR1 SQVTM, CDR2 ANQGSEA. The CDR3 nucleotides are TGCAGCGTGGGGGGAATAAATCAGCCCCAGCATTTT. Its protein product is CSVGGINQPQHF.

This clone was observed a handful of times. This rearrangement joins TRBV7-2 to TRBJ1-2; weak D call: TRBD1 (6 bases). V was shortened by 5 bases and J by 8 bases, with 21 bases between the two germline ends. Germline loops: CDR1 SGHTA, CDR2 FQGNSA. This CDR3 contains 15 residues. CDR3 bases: TGTGCCAGCAGCCAATCGCGGGGGGGCCGAGGGGGCTACACCTTC. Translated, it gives CASSQSRGGRGGYTF.

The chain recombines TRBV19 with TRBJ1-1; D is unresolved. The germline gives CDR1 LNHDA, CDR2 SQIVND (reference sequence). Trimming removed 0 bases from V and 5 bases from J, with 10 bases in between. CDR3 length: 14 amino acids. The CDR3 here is CASSIEGRRTEAFF. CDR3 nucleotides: TGTGCCAGTAGTATAGAGGGGAGGAGGACTGAAGCTTTCTTT.

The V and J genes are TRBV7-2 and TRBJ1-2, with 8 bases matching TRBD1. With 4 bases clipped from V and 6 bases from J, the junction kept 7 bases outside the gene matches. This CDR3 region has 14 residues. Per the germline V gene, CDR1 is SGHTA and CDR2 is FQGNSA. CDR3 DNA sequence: TGTGCCAGCAGCTCCGGACAGGGTTTCGATGGCTACACCTTC. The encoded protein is CASSSGQGFDGYTF.

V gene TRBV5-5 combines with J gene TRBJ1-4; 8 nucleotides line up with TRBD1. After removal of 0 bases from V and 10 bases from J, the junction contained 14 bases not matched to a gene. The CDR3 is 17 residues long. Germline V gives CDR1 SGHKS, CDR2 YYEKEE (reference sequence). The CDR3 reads CASSLDIGQGRRVKLFF. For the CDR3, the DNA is TGTGCCAGCAGCTTGGATATTGGACAGGGCAGGAGAGTAAAACTGTTTTTT.

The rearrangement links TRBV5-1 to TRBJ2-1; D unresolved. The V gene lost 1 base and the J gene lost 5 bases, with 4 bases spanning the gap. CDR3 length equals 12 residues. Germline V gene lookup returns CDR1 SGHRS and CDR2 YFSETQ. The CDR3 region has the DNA TGCGCCAGCAGCTTGCAAAACAATGAGCAGTTCTTC. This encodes CASSLQNNEQFF.

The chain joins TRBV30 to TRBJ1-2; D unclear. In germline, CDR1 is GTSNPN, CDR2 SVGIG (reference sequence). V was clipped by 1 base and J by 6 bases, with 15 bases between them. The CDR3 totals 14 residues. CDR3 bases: TGTGCCTGGAGTGGAATGGAGTCCAAGGATGGCTACACCTTC. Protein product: CAWSGMESKDGYTF.

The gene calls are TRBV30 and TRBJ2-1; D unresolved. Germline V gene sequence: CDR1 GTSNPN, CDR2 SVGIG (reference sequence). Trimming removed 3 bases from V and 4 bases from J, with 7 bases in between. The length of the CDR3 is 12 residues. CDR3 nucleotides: TGTGCCTGGAGGACCGGGTACAATGAGCAGTTCTTC. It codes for CAWRTGYNEQFF.

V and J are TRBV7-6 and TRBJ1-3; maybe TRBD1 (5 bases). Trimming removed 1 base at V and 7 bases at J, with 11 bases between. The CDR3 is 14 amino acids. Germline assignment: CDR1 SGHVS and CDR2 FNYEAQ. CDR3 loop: CASSLVGGFNTIYF. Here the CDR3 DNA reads TGTGCCAGCAGCTTAGTCGGGGGGTTCAACACCATATATTTT.

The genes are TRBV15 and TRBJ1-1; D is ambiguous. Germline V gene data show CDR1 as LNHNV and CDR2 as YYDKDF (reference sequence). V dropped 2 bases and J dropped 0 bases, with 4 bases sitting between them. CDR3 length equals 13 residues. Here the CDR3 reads CATSRPVNTEAFF. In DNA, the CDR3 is TGTGCCACCAGCAGACCAGTGAACACTGAAGCTTTCTTT.

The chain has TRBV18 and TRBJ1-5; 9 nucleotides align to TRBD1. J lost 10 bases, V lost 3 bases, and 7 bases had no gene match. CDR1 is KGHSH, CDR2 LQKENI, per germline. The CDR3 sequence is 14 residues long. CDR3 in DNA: TGTGCCAGCTCACCCTTAACAGGGGGCGAACCCCAGCATTTT. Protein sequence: CASSPLTGGEPQHF.

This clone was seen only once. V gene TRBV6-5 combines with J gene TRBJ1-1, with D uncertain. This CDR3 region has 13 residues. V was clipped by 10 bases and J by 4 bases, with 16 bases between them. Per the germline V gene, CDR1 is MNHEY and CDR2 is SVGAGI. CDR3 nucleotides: TGTGCCACCCGGAGGGCATCTAGCACTGAAGCTTTCTTT. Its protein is CATRRASSTEAFF.

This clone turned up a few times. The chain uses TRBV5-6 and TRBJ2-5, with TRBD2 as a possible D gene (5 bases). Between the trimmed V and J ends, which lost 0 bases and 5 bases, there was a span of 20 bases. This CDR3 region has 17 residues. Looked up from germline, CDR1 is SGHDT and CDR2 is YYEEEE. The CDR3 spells CASSLAETGMFRETQYF. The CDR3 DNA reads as TGTGCCAGCAGCTTGGCCGAGACGGGGATGTTCCGGGAGACCCAGTACTTC.

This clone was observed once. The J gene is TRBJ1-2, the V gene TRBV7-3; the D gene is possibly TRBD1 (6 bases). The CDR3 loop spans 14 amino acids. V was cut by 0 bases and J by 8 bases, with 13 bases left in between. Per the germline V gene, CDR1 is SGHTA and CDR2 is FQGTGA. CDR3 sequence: CASSLTAGARGYTF. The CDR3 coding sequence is TGTGCCAGCAGCTTAACGGCGGGGGCTCGCGGCTACACCTTC.